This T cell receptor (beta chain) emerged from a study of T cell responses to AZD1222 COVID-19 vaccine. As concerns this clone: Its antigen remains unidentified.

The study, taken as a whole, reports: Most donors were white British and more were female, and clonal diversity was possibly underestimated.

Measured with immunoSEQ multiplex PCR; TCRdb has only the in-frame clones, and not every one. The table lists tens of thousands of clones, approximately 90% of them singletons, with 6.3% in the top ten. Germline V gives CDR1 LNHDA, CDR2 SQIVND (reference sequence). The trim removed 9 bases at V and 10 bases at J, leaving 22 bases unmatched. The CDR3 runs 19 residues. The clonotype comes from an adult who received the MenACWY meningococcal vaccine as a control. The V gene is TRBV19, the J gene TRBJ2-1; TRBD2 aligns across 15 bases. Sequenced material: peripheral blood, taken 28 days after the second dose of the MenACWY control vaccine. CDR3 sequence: CASTAPGLAGGGSSREQFF. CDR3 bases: TGTGCCAGCACTGCACCGGGACTAGCGGGAGGCGGGTCGTCGCGGGAGCAGTTCTTC.